One TCR beta chain is described in this entry. The sample comes from a study of blood T cell repertoires in COVID-19. The wider study: COVID-19 samples, acute and convalescent, were from the United States, Italy and Spain. In each case, the material was cDNA or gDNA derived from T cells, B-cell-depleted T cells, or PBMCs.

J was trimmed by 8 bases and V by 0 bases; bases with no gene match: 14. Per the germline V gene, CDR1 is LGHNA and CDR2 is YNFKEQ. This CDR3 has 18 residues. One Seattle source followed patients from active infection through their disease course. In the source study's methods: Researchers report that nucleated cell counts were estimated from reference gene primer amplification. Generated by immunoSEQ multiplex PCR, the TCRdb table keeps only in-frame clones and is missing some. The V and J calls and clone size were taken over from that table, and D and trimming were inferred from the DNA. The sample consists of 150,000 to 200,000 clones, approximately 95% of them appearing once.

Sequencing was done on a sample of peripheral blood. The receptor's source is a woman aged 55-69 years with COVID-19, enrolled during active disease. The genes are TRBV4-2 and TRBJ1-3; 9 positions match TRBD1. The DNA of the CDR3 is TGTGCCAGCAGCCAAGATCGCCTAGGGACAGGGCTAATGGACACCATATATTTT. Protein product: CASSQDRLGTGLMDTIYF.